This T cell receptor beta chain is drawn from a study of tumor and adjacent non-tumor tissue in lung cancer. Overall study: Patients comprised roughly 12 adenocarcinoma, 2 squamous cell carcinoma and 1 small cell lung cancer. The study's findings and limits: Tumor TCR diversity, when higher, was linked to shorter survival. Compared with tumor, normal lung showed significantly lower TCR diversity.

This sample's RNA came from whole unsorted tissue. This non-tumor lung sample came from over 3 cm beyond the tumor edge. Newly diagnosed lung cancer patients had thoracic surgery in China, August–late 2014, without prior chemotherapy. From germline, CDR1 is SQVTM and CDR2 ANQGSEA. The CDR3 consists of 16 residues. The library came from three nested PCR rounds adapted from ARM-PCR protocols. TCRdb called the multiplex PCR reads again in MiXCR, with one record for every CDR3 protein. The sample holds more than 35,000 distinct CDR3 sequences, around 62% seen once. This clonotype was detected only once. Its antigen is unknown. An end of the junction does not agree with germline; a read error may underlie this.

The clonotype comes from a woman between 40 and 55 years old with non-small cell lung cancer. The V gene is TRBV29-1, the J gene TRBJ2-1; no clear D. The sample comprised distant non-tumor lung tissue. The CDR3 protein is CSVPKCISRSYNEQFF. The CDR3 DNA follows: TGCAGCGTCCCGAAATGCATCTCCCGATCCTACAATGAACAGTTCTTC.